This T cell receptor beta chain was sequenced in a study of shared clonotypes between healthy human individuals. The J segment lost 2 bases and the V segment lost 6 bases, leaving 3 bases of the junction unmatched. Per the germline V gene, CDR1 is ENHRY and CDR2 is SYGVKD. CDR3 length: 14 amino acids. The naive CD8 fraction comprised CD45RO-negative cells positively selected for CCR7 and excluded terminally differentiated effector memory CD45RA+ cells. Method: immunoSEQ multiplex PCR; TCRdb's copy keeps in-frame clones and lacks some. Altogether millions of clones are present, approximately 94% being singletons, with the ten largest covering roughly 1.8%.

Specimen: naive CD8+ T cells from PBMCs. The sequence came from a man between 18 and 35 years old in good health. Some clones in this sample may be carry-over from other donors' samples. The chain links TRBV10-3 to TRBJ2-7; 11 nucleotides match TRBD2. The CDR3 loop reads CAISSTSGTYEQYF. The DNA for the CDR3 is TGTGCCATCAGCTCGACTAGCGGGACCTACGAGCAGTACTTC.